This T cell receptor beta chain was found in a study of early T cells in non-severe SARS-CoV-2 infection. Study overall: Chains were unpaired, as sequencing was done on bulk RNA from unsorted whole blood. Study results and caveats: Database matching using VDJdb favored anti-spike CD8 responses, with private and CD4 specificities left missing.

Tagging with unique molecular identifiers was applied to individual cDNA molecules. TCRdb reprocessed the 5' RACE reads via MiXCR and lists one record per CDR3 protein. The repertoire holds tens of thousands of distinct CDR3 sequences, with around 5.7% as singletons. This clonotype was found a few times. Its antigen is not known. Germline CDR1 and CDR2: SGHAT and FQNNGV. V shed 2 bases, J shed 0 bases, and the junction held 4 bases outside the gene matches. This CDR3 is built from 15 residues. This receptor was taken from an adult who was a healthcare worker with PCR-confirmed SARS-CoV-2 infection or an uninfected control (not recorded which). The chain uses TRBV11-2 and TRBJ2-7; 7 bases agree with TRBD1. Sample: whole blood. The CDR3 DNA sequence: TGTGCCAGCAGCTTACGAAGACAGGGCTCCTACGAGCAGTACTTC. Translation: CASSLRRQGSYEQYF.